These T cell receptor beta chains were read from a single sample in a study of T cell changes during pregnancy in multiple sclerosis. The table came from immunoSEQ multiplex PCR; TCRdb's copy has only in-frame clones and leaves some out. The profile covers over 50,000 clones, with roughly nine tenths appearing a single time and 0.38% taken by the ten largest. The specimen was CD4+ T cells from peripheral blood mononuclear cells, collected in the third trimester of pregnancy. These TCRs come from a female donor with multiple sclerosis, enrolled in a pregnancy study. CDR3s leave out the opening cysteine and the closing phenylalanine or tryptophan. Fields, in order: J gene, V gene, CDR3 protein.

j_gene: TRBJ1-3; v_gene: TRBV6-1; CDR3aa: ASRTGGSGGNTIY
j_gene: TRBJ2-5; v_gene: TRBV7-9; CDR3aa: ASSLEAGFTQETQY
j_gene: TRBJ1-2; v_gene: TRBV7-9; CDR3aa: ASRTGLYGYT
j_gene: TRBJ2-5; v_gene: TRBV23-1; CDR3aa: ASSQDRTETQY
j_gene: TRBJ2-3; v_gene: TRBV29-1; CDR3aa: SAGGGSSTDTQY
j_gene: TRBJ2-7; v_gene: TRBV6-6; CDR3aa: ASSYLGGQNGQY
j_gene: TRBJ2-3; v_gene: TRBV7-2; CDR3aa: ASSPGLLYTDTQY
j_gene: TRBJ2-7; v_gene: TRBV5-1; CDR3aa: ASRKKELVAHEQY
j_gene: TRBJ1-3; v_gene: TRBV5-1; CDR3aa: ASSRGGDRAAAGNTIY
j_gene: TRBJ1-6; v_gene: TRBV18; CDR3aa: ASSLDTANSPLH
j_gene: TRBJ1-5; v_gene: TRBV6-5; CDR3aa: ASKQARNQPQH
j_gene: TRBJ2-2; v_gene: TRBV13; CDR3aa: ASSFGGDTGELF
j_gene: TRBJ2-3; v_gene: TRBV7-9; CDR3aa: ASSFEGSSTDTQY
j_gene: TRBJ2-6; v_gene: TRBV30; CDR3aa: AWSNRGQSGANVLT
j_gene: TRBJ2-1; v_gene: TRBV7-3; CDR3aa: ASSSRTDISDEQF
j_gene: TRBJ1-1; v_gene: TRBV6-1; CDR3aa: ASSDRPGSVTEAF
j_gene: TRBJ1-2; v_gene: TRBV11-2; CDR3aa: ASSLDPTDRNYGYT
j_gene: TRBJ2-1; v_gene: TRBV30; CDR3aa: AWSPLAGGYNEQF
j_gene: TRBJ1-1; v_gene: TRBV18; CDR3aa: ASSFAMGGDTEAF
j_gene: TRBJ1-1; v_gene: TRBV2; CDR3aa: ASSEAQGNTEAF
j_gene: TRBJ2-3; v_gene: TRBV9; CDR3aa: ASSVGGGASDTQY
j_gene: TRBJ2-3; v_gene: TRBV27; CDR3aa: ASSLSDRVPSSDTQY
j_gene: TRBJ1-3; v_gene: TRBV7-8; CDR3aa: ASRWRRSGNTIY
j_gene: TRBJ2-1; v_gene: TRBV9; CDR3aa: ASSPRASGNHEQF
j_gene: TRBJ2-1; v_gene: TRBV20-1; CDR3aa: SARRTSEQF
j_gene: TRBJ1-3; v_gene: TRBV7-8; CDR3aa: ASSTGTGSGNTIY
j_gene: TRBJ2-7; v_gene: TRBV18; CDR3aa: ASSPGTGVYEQY